Below are 26 T cell receptor beta chains sequenced from a single sample in a study of control samples from healthy donors and cancer patients. Sequencing used immunoSEQ multiplex PCR; TCRdb keeps in-frame clones, though not all of them. The sample lists over 100,000 clones; about nine tenths were seen once. Sequencing was done on a sample of blood. The receptors were gathered from a man aged 40-49 years in good health.

A few counts support this clone. The CDR3 sequence: CASSPGTGHQPQHF. CDR3 sequence (DNA): TGTGCCAGCAGTCCCGGGACAGGCCATCAGCCCCAGCATTTT. The V and J genes are TRBV28 and TRBJ1-5; TRBD1 matches 8 bases. Germline V lookup: CDR1 MDHEN, CDR2 SYDVKM. Losses at the gene ends were 5 bases for V and 5 bases for J; bases not matched to a gene: 5. The CDR3 consists of 14 residues.

V is TRBV2 and J is TRBJ2-7; D is undetermined. CDR3 size: 12 residues. V was pared by 7 bases and J by 0 bases, with 7 bases between. The germline CDR1 and CDR2 sequences are SNHLY and FYNNEI. CDR3 sequence reads: CASKSLSYEQYF. CDR3 in DNA: TGTGCCAGCAAAAGCCTCTCCTACGAGCAGTACTTC.

This clone was detected only once. The chain employs TRBV6-6 and TRBJ2-1; 8 positions match TRBD1. CDR1 is MNHNY and CDR2 is SVGAGI in the germline V gene (reference sequence). The CDR3 has 11 amino acids. V shed 6 bases and J 16 bases; nucleotides not matched to a gene: 8. CDR3 DNA sequence: TGTGCCAGCAGCTACGGGACAGGTGCTTTCTTC. This gives the protein CASSYGTGAFF.

This chain uses TRBV11-2 with TRBJ2-7; possible D gene TRBD1, 6 bases. In germline, CDR1 is SGHAT, CDR2 FQNNGV. The CDR3 has 13 residues. The V end lost 5 bases, the J end lost 3 bases, and 11 bases lay between the germline ends. CDR3 loop: CASSRTEYYEQYF. Written as DNA, the CDR3 is TGTGCCAGCAGCAGGACAGAATACTACGAGCAGTACTTC.

Worth noting for this clone: One junction end disagrees with the germline gene, perhaps due to a read error. The same CDR3 is also encoded by other DNA sequences in this sample. The chain uses TRBV9 and TRBJ2-2; maybe TRBD2 (5 bases). This CDR3 has 17 amino acids. Germline V gene sequence: CDR1 SGDLS, CDR2 YYNGEE. The CDR3 region has the DNA TGTGCCAGCAGCGTTGCGGGTTTGGCTACGAACACCGGGGAGTTGTTTTTT. Amino acids: CASSVAGLATNTGELFF.

The chain has TRBV3-1 (or the pseudogene TRBV3-2) and TRBJ1-2, with D unclear. In germline, CDR1 is LGHDT, CDR2 YNNKEL (reference sequence). The V gene lost 0 bases and the J gene lost 6 bases, with 20 bases spanning the gap. This CDR3 is built from 17 residues. CDR3 residues: CASSQESSGSRQDGYTF. In DNA, the CDR3 is TGTGCCAGCAGCCAAGAATCCTCGGGTTCTCGCCAGGATGGCTACACCTTC.

The chain recombines TRBV10-3 with TRBJ1-1; D possibly corresponds to TRBD1 (5 bases). V was shortened by 10 bases and J by 5 bases, with 14 bases between the two germline ends. CDR1 is ENHRY and CDR2 is SYGVKD in the germline V gene. The CDR3 spans 12 residues. CDR3: CATIARGTEAFF. The CDR3 DNA reads as TGTGCCACCATTGCTAGGGGAACTGAAGCTTTCTTT.

The chain has TRBV3-1 (or the pseudogene TRBV3-2) and TRBJ2-2; D call uncertain. Trimming removed 1 base from V and 8 bases from J, with 8 bases in between. In germline, CDR1 is LGHDT, CDR2 YNNKEL (reference sequence). CDR3 length: 13 amino acids. Written as DNA, the CDR3 is TGTGCCAGCAGCCAAGTCGTGTCGGGGGAGCTGTTTTTT. Protein product: CASSQVVSGELFF.

This chain links TRBV5-1 with TRBJ1-6, with a tentative D call TRBD1 (5 bases). V was pared by 4 bases and J by 9 bases, with 8 bases between. Per germline, CDR1 SGHRS and CDR2 YFSETQ. There are 12 residues in the CDR3. The CDR3 region is CASSLGASPLHF. As DNA, the CDR3 is TGCGCCAGCAGCCTCGGGGCTTCACCCCTCCACTTT. Variable domain in full (rest from reference TRBV5-1 and TRBJ1-6): KAGVTQTPRYLIKTRGQQVTLSCSPISGHRSVSWYQQTPGQGLQFLFEYFSETQRNKGNFPGRFSGRQFSNSRSEMNVSTLELGDSALYLCASSLGASPLHFGNGTRLTVT.

The chain carries TRBV2 and TRBJ2-1; 7 positions agree with TRBD1. The V and J ends lost 9 bases and 8 bases, in that order; junction bases with no gene match: 4. The germline CDR1 and CDR2 sequences are SNHLY and FYNNEI. The length of the CDR3 is 11 residues. CDR3 loop: CARTGIDEQFF. The CDR3 DNA is TGTGCCAGGACAGGGATCGATGAGCAGTTCTTC.

The V gene is TRBV11-3, the J gene TRBJ1-1; D is undetermined. In germline, CDR1 is SGHNT, CDR2 YENEEA. This CDR3 contains 13 residues. The V and J ends lost 0 bases and 4 bases respectively, with 6 bases between them. CDR3 sequence reads: CASSLEFSTEAFF. CDR3 bases: TGTGCCAGCAGCTTAGAATTTTCCACTGAAGCTTTCTTT.

In this sample, this clone turned up once. The chain recombines TRBV10-3 with TRBJ2-7; D perhaps matches TRBD1 (6 bases). This CDR3 region has 15 residues. CDR1 and CDR2 from the germline V gene are ENHRY and SYGVKD. Trimming cost V 6 bases and J 9 bases, with 24 bases left between them. The CDR3 loop reads CAISSTGADVWGQYF. The CDR3 coding sequence is TGTGCCATCAGCTCGACAGGCGCGGACGTATGGGGGCAGTACTTC.

About this clone: The sample holds other DNA sequences that translate to the same CDR3. This chain connects TRBV12-3 or TRBV12-4 to TRBJ1-2; D gene uncertain. V gave up 3 bases and J gave up 4 bases, with 9 bases separating them. The CDR3 length is 13 residues. CDR3 nucleotides: TGTGCCAGCAGTTTCGGGCGGGGCTATGGCTACACCTTC. Protein: CASSFGRGYGYTF.

The V call is TRBV7-3, the J call TRBJ2-1; 9 bases match TRBD1. Germline V lookup: CDR1 SGHTA, CDR2 FQGTGA. Trimming removed 5 bases from V and 6 bases from J; junction bases left unmatched: 8. The CDR3 extends over 15 amino acids. The CDR3 DNA is TGTGCCAGCAGCCCGGGCCGGGACAGGGCCAATGAGCAGTTCTTC. Translating it yields CASSPGRDRANEQFF.

The chain uses TRBV3-1 (or the pseudogene TRBV3-2) and TRBJ2-1, with TRBD2 matching over 11 bases. CDR1 is LGHDT, CDR2 YNNKEL, per germline (reference sequence). V gave up 6 bases and J gave up 5 bases; unmatched junction bases: 3. This CDR3 spans 14 amino acids. For the CDR3, the DNA is TGTGCCAGCAGATTAGCGGGGGGGCACAATGAGCAGTTCTTC. Translated, it gives CASRLAGGHNEQFF.

This clone was recorded once. This chain joins TRBV1 and TRBJ2-1; the D call TRBD1 from the table was never checked on the DNA. TRBV1 represents a pseudogene. CDR3 length: 16 amino acids. CDR3 loop: CTSSQTPQGSYNEQFF. The CDR3 DNA is TGCACCAGCAGCCAGACACCACAGGGCTCCTACAATGAGCAGTTCTTC.

The genes are TRBV27 and TRBJ2-1; D unresolved. This CDR3 has 13 amino acids. The germline V gene encodes CDR1 MNHEY and CDR2 SMNVEV (reference sequence). V was cut by 3 bases and J by 4 bases, with 7 bases left in between. The CDR3 spells CASSFGLYNEQFF. CDR3 nucleotides: TGTGCCAGCAGTTTCGGGCTGTACAATGAGCAGTTCTTC.

This clone is a singleton in its sample. The chain is built from TRBV6-2 or TRBV6-3 and TRBJ2-7, with 13 bases identical to TRBD2. Per germline, CDR1 MNHEY and CDR2 SVGEGT. This CDR3 comprises 19 residues. The trim removed 6 bases at V and 0 bases at J, leaving 14 bases unmatched. CDR3 sequence (DNA): TGTGCCAGCAGCCGCCCCGCGACTAGCGGGGGGCCTACCTCCTACGAGCAGTACTTC. Amino acids: CASSRPATSGGPTSYEQYF.

This chain uses TRBV7-6 with TRBJ1-6, with 8 bases fitting TRBD1. The CDR3 totals 13 residues. Trimming at V came to 3 bases and at J to 14 bases, leaving 6 bases not matched to a gene. Germline V gene lookup returns CDR1 SGHVS and CDR2 FNYEAQ. The CDR3, as DNA: TGTGCCAGCAGCTTGGAAGCGACAGGGGCCCTCCACTTT. Translating it yields CASSLEATGALHF.

The chain joins TRBV11-2 to TRBJ2-3; D call uncertain. There are 15 residues in the CDR3. V lost 1 base, J lost 0 bases, and 8 bases lay in between. The V gene's germline CDR1 is SGHAT and CDR2 FQNNGV. The CDR3 sequence: CASSLGTPSTDTQYF. The CDR3 DNA is TGTGCCAGCAGCTTAGGAACTCCTAGCACAGATACGCAGTATTTT.

This clone was observed a few times. The chain links TRBV2 to TRBJ1-5; possibly TRBD1 for D (6 bases). CDR3 length: 13 amino acids. V lost 9 bases and J 4 bases, leaving 13 bases between the germline ends. Per germline, CDR1 SNHLY and CDR2 FYNNEI. In nucleotides, the CDR3 is TGTGCCAGTCAGGCAGGGGTGAATCAGCCCCAGCATTTT. Encoded protein: CASQAGVNQPQHF.

The V gene is TRBV18, the J gene TRBJ2-1; perhaps TRBD1 as D (6 bases). Trimming removed 3 bases from V and 4 bases from J, with 13 bases in between. Germline CDR1 KGHSH, CDR2 LQKENI. CDR3 length equals 15 residues. This CDR3 reads CASSPLRGLYNEQFF. The CDR3 nucleotides read TGTGCCAGCTCACCCCTCAGGGGCCTATACAATGAGCAGTTCTTC.

V usage is TRBV3-1 (or the pseudogene TRBV3-2) and J usage is TRBJ2-1; 11 bases are a match to TRBD2. J gave up 8 bases and V 0 bases, and 9 bases lay outside the gene matches. The CDR3 contains 17 residues. Germline assignment: CDR1 LGHDT and CDR2 YNNKEL (reference sequence). DNA for the CDR3: TGTGCCAGCAGCCAAGATCCAGTAGCGGGGGGGCCGGATGAGCAGTTCTTC. This sequence encodes CASSQDPVAGGPDEQFF.

This rearrangement joins TRBV5-4 to TRBJ1-2; no clear D gene. In germline, CDR1 is SGHNT, CDR2 YYREEE (reference sequence). CDR3 size: 13 residues. V was trimmed by 2 bases and J by 6 bases, leaving 11 bases between them. CDR3 bases: TGTGCCAGCAGCTTCCCCCAGGAGGATGGCTACACCTTC. As protein: CASSFPQEDGYTF.

This clone occurred once. The chain uses TRBV9 and TRBJ1-2; D is uncertain. The CDR3 has 13 amino acids. V was pared by 4 bases and J by 6 bases, with 13 bases between. The V gene's germline CDR1 is SGDLS and CDR2 YYNGEE. The CDR3 nucleotides read TGTGCCAGCAGCCCCCAGCGAGGAGATGGCTACACCTTC. Translated: CASSPQRGDGYTF.

The V and J genes are TRBV10-1 and TRBJ2-3, with TRBD1 as a possible D gene (5 bases). With 7 bases removed from V and 11 bases from J, the gap between germline ends came to 19 bases. The CDR3 totals 13 residues. CDR1 is WNHNN, CDR2 SYGVQD, per germline (reference sequence). The CDR3 is CASNDIQDGQQYF. CDR3 DNA sequence: TGCGCCAGCAACGACATACAGGACGGACAGCAGTATTTT.